The 11 T cell receptor beta chains listed next were all sequenced from one sample in a study of cytotoxic CD8 clonotypes in ibrutinib-treated CLL (TCRdb year 2021). What this sample's time point label stands for: approximately 25 months on ibrutinib. To prepare the library, the immunoSEQ multiplex PCR assay was applied. TCRdb took over this immuneACCESS table, retaining in-frame rearrangements with V and J assigned. Such tables are incomplete; in checked studies, under half of the missing clones stem from an unresolved V gene, and the remainder is unexplained. For this sample there are fewer than 200,000 clones; 70% to 85% appear just once. The ten biggest clones cover about 4.6% of the sample. Sequencing was performed on PBMCs, taken after 24 months of ibrutinib treatment. The origin of the receptors is a human donor with chronic lymphocytic leukemia.

The chain is built from TRBV30 and TRBJ2-1; D gene ambiguous. V was trimmed by 2 bases and J by 5 bases, leaving 4 bases between them. This CDR3 comprises 11 residues. The germline CDR1 and CDR2 sequences are GTSNPN and SVGIG (reference sequence). CDR3 residues: CAWSNHNEQFF. CDR3 bases: TGTGCCTGGAGTAACCACAATGAGCAGTTCTTC.

The chain joins TRBV4-1 to TRBJ2-3; possibly TRBD1 for D (5 bases). V lost 0 bases and J lost 2, with 15 bases in between. The CDR3 is 17 residues long. Germline lookup yields CDR1 MGHRA and CDR2 YSYEKL. The CDR3 DNA reads as TGCGCCAGCAGCCAAGATTGGTATGGACACATCACAGATACGCAGTATTTT. Translated: CASSQDWYGHITDTQYF.

The chain links TRBV9 to TRBJ2-7; 11 positions agree with TRBD1. Germline V CDR1 and CDR2: SGDLS, YYNGEE. V lost 0 bases and J lost 5; bases outside the gene matches: 1. The CDR3 spans 14 residues. The CDR3 spells CASSVGGQGDEQYF. As DNA, the CDR3 is TGTGCCAGCAGCGTAGGGGGACAGGGGGACGAGCAGTACTTC.

The chain employs TRBV30 and TRBJ1-1, with no clear D. CDR3 size: 12 residues. Germline CDR1 is GTSNPN and CDR2 is SVGIG (reference sequence). V lost 2 bases and J lost 3, with 7 bases in between. In DNA form, the CDR3 reads TGTGCCTGGAGTATTTGGGACACTGAAGCTTTCTTT. Translated: CAWSIWDTEAFF.

The chain is built from TRBV7-8 and TRBJ2-5, with D possibly being TRBD1 or TRBD2 (6 bases each). V was cut by 1 base and J by 2 bases, with 20 bases left in between. CDR3 length: 18 residues. Germline values: CDR1 SGHVS, CDR2 FQNEAQ. CDR3 sequence: CASSLETITGGSQETQYF. DNA of the CDR3: TGTGCCAGCAGCTTAGAAACCATAACCGGGGGCTCTCAAGAGACCCAGTACTTC.

This chain links TRBV7-9 with TRBJ1-3, with no clear D. V was shortened by 5 bases and J by 0 bases, with 8 bases between the two germline ends. CDR3 length: 14 amino acids. Per germline, CDR1 SEHNR and CDR2 FQNEAQ (reference sequence). CDR3 nucleotides: TGTGCCAGCAGCCCGCAGGTCTCTGGAAACACCATATATTTT. Protein sequence: CASSPQVSGNTIYF.

J is TRBJ2-1 and V is TRBV13; 15 positions agree with TRBD2. This CDR3 comprises 19 residues. Germline trimming cut 4 bases from V and 6 bases from J; bases unmatched to any gene: 13. CDR1 and CDR2 from the germline V gene are PRHDT and FYEKMQ (reference sequence). CDR3 amino acids: CASSSHLPGTSGRPNEQFF. CDR3 DNA: TGTGCCAGCAGCTCTCACCTACCCGGGACTAGCGGGAGGCCCAATGAGCAGTTCTTC.

This chain uses TRBV6-4 with TRBJ2-5, with 10 nucleotides matching TRBD2. CDR1 and CDR2 from the germline V gene are MRHNA and SNTAGT. The V and J ends lost 4 bases and 7 bases, in that order; junction bases with no gene match: 9. The CDR3 sequence is 15 residues long. CDR3 sequence: CASSVSSGGPVTQYF. The DNA for the CDR3 is TGTGCCAGCAGTGTGTCTAGCGGGGGCCCGGTGACCCAGTACTTC.

The rearrangement uses TRBV5-1 and TRBJ1-5, with D uncertain. CDR1 SGHRS and CDR2 YFSETQ come from the germline V gene. The CDR3 spans 11 residues. The V and J ends lost 7 bases and 7 bases respectively, with 9 bases between them. CDR3 DNA sequence: TGCGCCAGCCCGCAGGAACAGCCCCAGCATTTT. Its translation is CASPQEQPQHF.

This chain connects TRBV5-1 to TRBJ2-7, with no clear D. The V gene's germline CDR1 is SGHRS and CDR2 YFSETQ. Trimming cost V 0 bases and J 5 bases, with 12 bases left between them. The CDR3 loop spans 14 amino acids. CDR3 in amino acids: CASSLGFTSDEQYF. In nucleotides, the CDR3 is TGCGCCAGCAGCTTGGGCTTTACGAGTGACGAGCAGTACTTC.

The rearrangement links TRBV4-1 to TRBJ2-7; 7 bases match TRBD2. Germline values: CDR1 MGHRA, CDR2 YSYEKL. V shed 1 base, J shed 0 bases, and the junction held 9 bases outside the gene matches. The CDR3 loop spans 17 amino acids. CDR3 coding DNA: TGCGCCAGCAGCCAAGTGCTTTCGGCTAGCGGCTCCTACGAGCAGTACTTC. This encodes CASSQVLSASGSYEQYF.